These 12 T cell receptor beta chains came from one sample sequenced in a study of regulatory T cells in long-lasting Graves disease. Arm-PCR with iRepertoire HTBI primers amplified the CDR3 regions for these TCR beta libraries. TCRdb re-called the multiplex PCR reads with MiXCR, one entry per CDR3 protein. The repertoire consists of about 420,000 distinct CDR3 sequences, with about 17% occurring once and the leading ten covering about 25%. Indicated time point: newly diagnosed GD, antithyroid drugs for less than 3 months. PBMC RNA served as the TCR library source. The same specimen was also included in a second study, on T cells in Graves' hyperthyroidism and ophthalmopathy.

This sample comprised peripheral blood mononuclear cells (PBMCs), obtained at new diagnosis, from a patient treated with antithyroid drugs. The source of these receptors is a woman under 30 with Graves disease.

This clonotype was observed many times. The rearrangement uses TRBV3-1 and TRBJ1-2; D remains unclear. Germline loops: CDR1 LGHDT, CDR2 YNNKEL (reference sequence). Between the trimmed V and J ends, which lost 5 bases and 6 bases, there was a span of 13 bases. The CDR3 extends over 13 amino acids. The CDR3 spells CASSMRRVNGYTF. Written as DNA, the CDR3 is TGTGCCAGCAGCATGCGGAGGGTCAATGGCTACACCTTC.

This clonotype has ten or more counts. The chain carries TRBV20-1 and TRBJ1-2; D may be TRBD1 (6 bases). Looked up from germline, CDR1 is DFQATT and CDR2 is SNEGSKA (reference sequence). The CDR3 sequence is 13 residues long. The V gene lost 6 bases and the J gene lost 0 bases, with 11 bases spanning the gap. The CDR3: CSALPGANYGYTF. The CDR3 bases are TGCAGTGCACTGCCAGGGGCTAACTATGGCTACACCTTC.

Regarding this clonotype: A read error is possible here, since a much larger clone lies one base away. CDR3 nucleotides: TGTGCCAGCAGTCCCCTTCCCGGACTAGTTGATGGGGATGAGCAGTACTTC. Protein sequence: CASSPLPGLVDGDEQYF. The chain combines TRBV27 with TRBJ2-7; 7 bases match TRBD2. The CDR3 extends over 17 amino acids. In germline, CDR1 is MNHEY, CDR2 SMNVEV (reference sequence). V lost 5 bases and J lost 7; bases outside the gene matches: 20.

This clonotype was detected many times. The chain couples TRBV13 to TRBJ2-5; D assignment may be TRBD1 or TRBD2 (5 bases each). The CDR3 is made up of 13 amino acids. The V gene's germline CDR1 is PRHDT and CDR2 FYEKMQ (reference sequence). V lost 7 bases to trimming and J lost 3 bases, with 12 bases between them. The CDR3 bases are TGTGCCAGCAATCAAAGAGGGGAAGAGACCCAGTACTTC. This translates into CASNQRGEETQYF.

In its sample, this clonotype was seen a few times. The chain combines TRBV5-1 with TRBJ1-2; a weak D match, TRBD1 (6 bases). Germline-derived CDR1 and CDR2 are SGHRS and YFSETQ. The V and J ends lost 0 bases and 7 bases respectively, with 16 bases between them. This CDR3 contains 15 residues. DNA for the CDR3: TGCGCCAGCAGCTTGGGCCGGACAGTTCTCGGTGGCTACACCTTC. Protein: CASSLGRTVLGGYTF.

Concerning this clonotype: With a much larger clone just one base away, this may be a read error. V usage is TRBV13 and J usage is TRBJ2-1; either TRBD1 or TRBD2 may supply D (5 bases each). Germline CDR1 reads PRHDT; CDR2 reads FYEKMQ (reference sequence). CDR3 size: 13 residues. The V and J ends lost 9 bases and 10 bases respectively, with 19 bases between them. The CDR3 spells CASGVGTTYEQFF. CDR3 nucleotide sequence: TGTGCCAGTGGGGTCGGGACGACCTACGAGCAGTTCTTC.

This clonotype was counted a single time. The V call is TRBV7-3, the J call TRBJ2-3; 11 nucleotides align to TRBD2. V was clipped by 6 bases and J by 4 bases; unmatched bases: 12. The germline V gene encodes CDR1 SGHTA and CDR2 FQGTGA. The CDR3 totals 17 residues. CDR3 residues: CASSEVLLAGGPDTQYF. Here the CDR3 DNA reads TGTGCCAGCAGTGAAGTGCTTTTAGCGGGAGGGCCAGATACGCAGTATTTT.

This chain uses TRBV7-9 with TRBJ2-6, with D possibly being TRBD2 (6 bases). Germline CDR1 and CDR2: SEHNR and FQNEAQ (reference sequence). The CDR3 spans 17 residues. V was cut by 5 bases and J by 4 bases, with 18 bases left in between. The CDR3: CASSPPIGGSGANVLTF. The CDR3 DNA is TGTGCCAGCAGCCCCCCGATCGGGGGTTCGGGGGCCAACGTCCTGACTTTC.

In its sample, this clonotype was seen a few times. The V call is TRBV30, the J call TRBJ1-3; D perhaps matches TRBD1 (6 bases). The CDR3 is 14 amino acids. Germline CDR1 and CDR2: GTSNPN and SVGIG (reference sequence). The CDR3 DNA follows: TGTGCGAGTGGGGGCACGGACACTGGAAACACCATATATTTT. Translating it yields CASGGTDTGNTIYF.

In its sample, this clonotype was seen many times. V usage is TRBV2 and J usage is TRBJ2-7; D gene ambiguous. V lost 2 bases and J 6 bases, leaving 11 bases between the germline ends. The CDR3 has 13 amino acids. Germline lookup yields CDR1 SNHLY and CDR2 FYNNEI. The CDR3 reads CASSESPLREQYF. In DNA form, the CDR3 reads TGTGCCAGCAGTGAATCTCCCCTACGCGAGCAGTACTTC.

There are many counts of this clonotype. This rearrangement joins TRBV12-3 or TRBV12-4 to TRBJ1-6; D gene uncertain. The CDR3 loop spans 14 amino acids. The V gene lost 0 bases and the J gene lost 9 bases, with 9 bases spanning the gap. Here the CDR3 reads CASSLAGLTSPLHF. CDR3 DNA: TGTGCCAGCAGTTTAGCGGGGTTGACTTCACCCCTCCACTTT.

This clonotype was seen at least ten times. This chain links TRBV28 with TRBJ2-1, with D perhaps matching TRBD1 or TRBD2 (5 bases each). Germline loops: CDR1 MDHEN, CDR2 SYDVKM. The V end was cut by 6 bases, the J end by 0 bases, with 9 bases between. The CDR3 spans 14 residues. The CDR3 region has the DNA TGTGCCAGCAGGAGGGGTATCTCCTACAATGAGCAGTTCTTC. Its translation: CASRRGISYNEQFF.